This TCR beta chain was identified during a study of blood T cell repertoires in COVID-19. Trimming left V 5 bases short and J 8 bases short, with 15 bases between. Germline V CDR1 and CDR2: SNHLY, FYNNEI. The CDR3 loop spans 14 amino acids. The repertoire was sequenced with immunoSEQ multiplex PCR; TCRdb's copy has only in-frame clones and lacks some. The sample shows under 350,000 clones, just over 85% of them seen only once. Material: PBMCs or T cells enriched from blood (not recorded which). The chain has TRBV2 and TRBJ1-4; possibly TRBD1 for D (5 bases). The receptor comes from a woman aged 40 to 50 with acute COVID-19. The CDR3 sequence: CASSNVRGGEKLFF. CDR3 bases: TGTGCCAGCAGTAACGTGCGGGGGGGGGAAAAACTGTTTTTT.